This T cell receptor (beta chain) originates from a study of a mutant IDH1 vaccine in newly diagnosed glioma. Broader study findings: Most patients, roughly 92%, showed vaccine-induced immune responses.

CDR3 length equals 14 residues. V shed 4 bases and J shed 2 bases, with 11 bases lying between them. Germline assignment: CDR1 MNHNY and CDR2 SVGAGI (reference sequence). About this clone: Its specificity is not known.

The time point was: week 35, safety follow-up. It was 300 ug of mutant IDH1 20-mer peptide that made up each vaccine dose, given with topical imiquimod. TCRdb's table, derived via immunoSEQ multiplex PCR, lists solely in-frame clones and lacks some. Of tens of thousands of clones in the sample, over 75% are singletons; the top ten hold 1.5%. The J gene is TRBJ2-5, the V gene TRBV6-6; a possible D gene is TRBD2 (6 bases). This material consisted of PBMCs, taken from a glioma patient whose treatment included an IDH1 peptide vaccine. This TCR derives from a man aged 40-55 years with glioma. This CDR3 is CASSSAGRQETQYF. The CDR3 DNA follows: TGTGCCAGCAGTTCTGCGGGACGTCAAGAGACCCAGTACTTC.